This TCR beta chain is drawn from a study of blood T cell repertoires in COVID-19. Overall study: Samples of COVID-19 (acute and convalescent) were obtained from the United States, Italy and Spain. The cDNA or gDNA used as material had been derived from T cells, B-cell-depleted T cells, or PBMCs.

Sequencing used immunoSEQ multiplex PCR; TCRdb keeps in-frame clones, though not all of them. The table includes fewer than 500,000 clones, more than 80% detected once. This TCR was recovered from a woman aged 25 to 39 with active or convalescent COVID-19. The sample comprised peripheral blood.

The CDR3: CASSGPSRETQYF. CDR3 in DNA: TGCGCCAGCAGTGGACCCTCTAGGGAGACCCAGTACTTC. This chain uses TRBV10-1 with TRBJ2-5; D not certain. Germline CDR1 reads WNHNN; CDR2 reads SYGVQD (reference sequence). The CDR3 loop spans 13 amino acids. Trimming left V 4 bases short and J 5 bases short, with 11 bases between.